This TCR beta chain was captured in a study of cytomegalovirus exposure and HLA in healthy donors. The trim removed 5 bases at V and 5 bases at J, leaving 5 bases unmatched. The CDR3 has 13 amino acids. CDR1 is MNHEY and CDR2 is SMNVEV in the germline V gene (reference sequence). As for this clone: As yet, its antigen is unknown.

Study-level points and caveats: About 150 TCR beta chains were listed as cytomegalovirus-associated. Follow-up analysis later connected one missense variant in DCLRE1C with trimming of TCR beta V- and J-genes.

The donors comprised healthy bone marrow donors. At sampling all donors were nominally healthy, likely with unrecorded immune exposures. 60 Vbeta and 13 Jbeta primers were used in PCR. Data came from immunoSEQ multiplex PCR; TCRdb stores just in-frame clones and leaves some out. The sample holds about 190,000 clones; over 70% are singletons and the top ten take 1.3%. The sample consisted of PBMCs. The TCR comes from a man aged 25 to 45 in good health and CMV-seronegative. V usage is TRBV27 and J usage is TRBJ1-1; 7 bases agree with TRBD1. The CDR3 DNA sequence: TGTGCCAGCAGTCTCGACAGGGCGACTGAAGCTTTCTTT. Translating gives CASSLDRATEAFF.